This T cell receptor (beta chain) was sequenced during a study of blood T cell repertoires in COVID-19. The data were produced by immunoSEQ multiplex PCR, yet TCRdb's version contains in-frame clones alone and is incomplete. The sample yields about 260,000 clones, approximately 80% seen once. The sample consisted of peripheral blood. The clonotype comes from a man aged 55 to 69 with acute or convalescent COVID-19.

The CDR3 region has the DNA TGCGCCAGCAGCCCCCGGACACCAACTGCCGGGGAGCTGTTTTTT. Its protein product is CASSPRTPTAGELFF. The rearrangement links TRBV4-1 to TRBJ2-2; D may be TRBD1 (5 bases). The ends were cut back, 4 bases at V and 6 bases at J, with 15 bases in the middle. The CDR3 is 15 residues long. Germline lookup yields CDR1 MGHRA and CDR2 YSYEKL.